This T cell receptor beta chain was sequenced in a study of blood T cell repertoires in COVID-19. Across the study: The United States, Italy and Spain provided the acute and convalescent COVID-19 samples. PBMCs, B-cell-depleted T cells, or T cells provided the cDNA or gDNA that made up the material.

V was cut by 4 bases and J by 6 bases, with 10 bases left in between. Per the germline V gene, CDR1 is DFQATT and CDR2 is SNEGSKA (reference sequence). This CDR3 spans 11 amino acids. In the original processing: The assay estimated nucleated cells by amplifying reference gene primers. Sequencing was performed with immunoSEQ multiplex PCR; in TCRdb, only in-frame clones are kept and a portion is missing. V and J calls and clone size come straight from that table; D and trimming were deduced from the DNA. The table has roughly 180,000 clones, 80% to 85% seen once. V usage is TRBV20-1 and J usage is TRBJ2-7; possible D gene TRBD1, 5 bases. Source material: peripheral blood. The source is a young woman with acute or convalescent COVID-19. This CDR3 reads CSATTGSEQYF. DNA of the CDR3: TGCAGTGCTACTACAGGATCCGAGCAGTACTTC.